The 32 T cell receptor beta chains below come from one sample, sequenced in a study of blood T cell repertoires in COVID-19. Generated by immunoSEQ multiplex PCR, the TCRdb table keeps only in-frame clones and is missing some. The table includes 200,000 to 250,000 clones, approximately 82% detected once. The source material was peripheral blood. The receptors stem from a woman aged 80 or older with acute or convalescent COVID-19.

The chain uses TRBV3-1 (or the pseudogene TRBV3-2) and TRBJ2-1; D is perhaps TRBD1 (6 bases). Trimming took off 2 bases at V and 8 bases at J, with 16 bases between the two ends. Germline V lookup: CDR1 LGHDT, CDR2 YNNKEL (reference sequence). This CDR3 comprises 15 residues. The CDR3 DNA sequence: TGTGCCAGCAGCCAAATACGAGGGGGTCGGGATGAGCAGTTCTTC. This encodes CASSQIRGGRDEQFF.

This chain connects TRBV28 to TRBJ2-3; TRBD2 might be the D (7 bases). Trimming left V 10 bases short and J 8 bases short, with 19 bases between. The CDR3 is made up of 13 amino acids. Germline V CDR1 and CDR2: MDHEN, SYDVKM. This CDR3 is CATDRGGEVTQYF. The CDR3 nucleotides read TGTGCCACCGATCGAGGGGGGGAGGTTACGCAGTATTTT.

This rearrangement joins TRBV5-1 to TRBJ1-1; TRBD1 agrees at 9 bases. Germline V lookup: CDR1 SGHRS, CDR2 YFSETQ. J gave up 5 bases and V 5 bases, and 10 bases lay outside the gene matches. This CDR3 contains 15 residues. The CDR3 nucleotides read TGCGCCAGCAGGACTCCGGACAGGGGAGGAACTGAAGCTTTCTTT. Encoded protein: CASRTPDRGGTEAFF.

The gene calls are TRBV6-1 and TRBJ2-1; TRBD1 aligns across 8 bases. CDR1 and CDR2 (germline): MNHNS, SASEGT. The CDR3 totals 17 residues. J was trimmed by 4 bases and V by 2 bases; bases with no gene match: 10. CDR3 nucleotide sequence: TGTGCCAGCAGTGAATTGGGAGGTGGACAGGGATACAATGAGCAGTTCTTC. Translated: CASSELGGGQGYNEQFF.

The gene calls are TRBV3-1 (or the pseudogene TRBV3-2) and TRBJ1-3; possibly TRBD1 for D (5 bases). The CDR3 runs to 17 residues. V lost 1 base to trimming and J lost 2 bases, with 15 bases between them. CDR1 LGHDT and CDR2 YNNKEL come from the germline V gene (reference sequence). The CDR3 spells CASSQGSGRVTGNTIYF. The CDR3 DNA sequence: TGTGCCAGCAGCCAAGGTTCAGGGAGGGTCACTGGAAACACCATATATTTT.

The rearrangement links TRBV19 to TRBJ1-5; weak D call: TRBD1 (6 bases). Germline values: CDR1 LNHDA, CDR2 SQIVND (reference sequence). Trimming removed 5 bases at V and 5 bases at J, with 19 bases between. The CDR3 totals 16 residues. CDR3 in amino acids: CASSPRGGLTYQPQHF. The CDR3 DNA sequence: TGTGCCAGTAGTCCCCGGGGGGGGCTAACCTATCAGCCCCAGCATTTT.

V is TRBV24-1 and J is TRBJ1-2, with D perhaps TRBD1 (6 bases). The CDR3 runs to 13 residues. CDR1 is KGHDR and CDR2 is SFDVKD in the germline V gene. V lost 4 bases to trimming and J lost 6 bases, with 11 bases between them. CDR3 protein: CATSEGGRDGYTF. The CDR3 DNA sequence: TGTGCCACCAGTGAGGGGGGGCGCGATGGCTACACCTTC.

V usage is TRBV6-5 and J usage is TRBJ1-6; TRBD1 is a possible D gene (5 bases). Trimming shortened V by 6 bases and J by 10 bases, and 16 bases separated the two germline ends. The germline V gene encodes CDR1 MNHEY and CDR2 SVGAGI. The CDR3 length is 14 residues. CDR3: CASSRDLKGSPLHF. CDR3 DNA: TGTGCCAGCAGCCGAGACCTAAAGGGGTCACCCCTCCACTTT.

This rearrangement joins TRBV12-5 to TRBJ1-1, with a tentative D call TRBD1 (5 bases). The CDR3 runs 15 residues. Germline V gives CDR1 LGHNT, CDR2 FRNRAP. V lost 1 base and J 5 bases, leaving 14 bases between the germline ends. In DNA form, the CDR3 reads TGTGCTAGTGGTTTGGCCGGGGGAGAAAGTACTGAAGCTTTCTTT. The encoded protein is CASGLAGGESTEAFF.

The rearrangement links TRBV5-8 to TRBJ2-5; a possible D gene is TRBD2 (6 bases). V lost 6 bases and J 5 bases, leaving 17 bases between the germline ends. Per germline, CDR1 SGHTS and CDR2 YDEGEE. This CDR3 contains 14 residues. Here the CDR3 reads CASTLGGVLETQYF. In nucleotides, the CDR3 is TGTGCCAGCACCCTCGGAGGGGTTCTCGAGACCCAGTACTTC.

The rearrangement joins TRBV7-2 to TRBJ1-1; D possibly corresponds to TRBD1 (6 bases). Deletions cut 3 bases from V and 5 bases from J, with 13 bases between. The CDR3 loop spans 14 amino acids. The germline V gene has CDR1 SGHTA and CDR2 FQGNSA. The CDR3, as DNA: TGTGCCAGCAGCTTTCGGGCCCAGGGGACTGAAGCTTTCTTT. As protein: CASSFRAQGTEAFF.

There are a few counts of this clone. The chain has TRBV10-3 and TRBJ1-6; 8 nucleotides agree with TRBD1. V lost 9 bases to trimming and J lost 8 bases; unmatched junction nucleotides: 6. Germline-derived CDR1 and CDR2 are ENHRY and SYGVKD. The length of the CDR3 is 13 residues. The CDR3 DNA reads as TGTGCCATTGGACAGGGTAGGGATTCACCCCTCCACTTT. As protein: CAIGQGRDSPLHF.

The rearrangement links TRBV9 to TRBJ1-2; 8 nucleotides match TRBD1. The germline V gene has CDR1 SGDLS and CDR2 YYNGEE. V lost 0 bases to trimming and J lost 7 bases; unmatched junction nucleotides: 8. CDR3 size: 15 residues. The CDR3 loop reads CASSVEAGGERGYTF. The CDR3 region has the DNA TGTGCCAGCAGCGTAGAGGCAGGGGGCGAACGTGGCTACACCTTC.

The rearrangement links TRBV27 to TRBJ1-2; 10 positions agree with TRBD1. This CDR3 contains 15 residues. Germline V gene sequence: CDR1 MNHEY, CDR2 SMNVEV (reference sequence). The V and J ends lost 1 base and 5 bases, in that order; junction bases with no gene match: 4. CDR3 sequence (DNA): TGTGCCAGCAGTTTATACCGGGACAGGGGATATGGCTACACCTTC. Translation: CASSLYRDRGYGYTF.

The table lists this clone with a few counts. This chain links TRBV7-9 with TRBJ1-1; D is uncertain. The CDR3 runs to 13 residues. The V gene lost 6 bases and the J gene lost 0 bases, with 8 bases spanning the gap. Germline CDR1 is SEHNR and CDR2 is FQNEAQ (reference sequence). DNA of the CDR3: TGTGCCAGCAGTATACGGGTGAACACTGAAGCTTTCTTT. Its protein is CASSIRVNTEAFF.

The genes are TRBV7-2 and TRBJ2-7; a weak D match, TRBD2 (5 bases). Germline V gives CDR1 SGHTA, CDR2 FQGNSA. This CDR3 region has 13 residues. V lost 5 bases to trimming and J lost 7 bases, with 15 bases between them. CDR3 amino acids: CASSPRRSREQYF. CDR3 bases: TGTGCCAGCAGCCCCCGGAGGTCTCGGGAGCAGTACTTC.

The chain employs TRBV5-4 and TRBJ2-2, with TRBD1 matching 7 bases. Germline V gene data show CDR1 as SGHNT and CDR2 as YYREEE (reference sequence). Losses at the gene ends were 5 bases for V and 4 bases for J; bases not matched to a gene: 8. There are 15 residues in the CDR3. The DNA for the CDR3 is TGTGCCAGCAGTTTGACAGGGAGAGGCACCGGGGAGCTGTTTTTT. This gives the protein CASSLTGRGTGELFF.

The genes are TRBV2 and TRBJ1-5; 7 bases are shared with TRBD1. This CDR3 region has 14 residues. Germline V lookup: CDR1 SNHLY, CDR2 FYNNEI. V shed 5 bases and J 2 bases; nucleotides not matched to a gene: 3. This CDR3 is CASSTDRGNQPQHF. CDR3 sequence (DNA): TGTGCCAGCAGTACTGACAGGGGCAATCAGCCCCAGCATTTT.

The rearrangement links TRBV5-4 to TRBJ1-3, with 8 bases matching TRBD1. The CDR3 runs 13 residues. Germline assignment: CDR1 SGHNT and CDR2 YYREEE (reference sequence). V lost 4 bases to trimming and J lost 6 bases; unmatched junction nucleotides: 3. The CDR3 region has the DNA TGTGCCAGCAGCCCCCAGGGGGCAAACACCATATATTTT. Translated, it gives CASSPQGANTIYF.

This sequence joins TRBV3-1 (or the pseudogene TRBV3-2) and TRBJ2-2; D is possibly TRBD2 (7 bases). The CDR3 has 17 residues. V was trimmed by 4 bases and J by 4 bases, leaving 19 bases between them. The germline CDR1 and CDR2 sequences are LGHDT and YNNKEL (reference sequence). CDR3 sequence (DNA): TGTGCCAGCAGCCCGCCCTCGGGGAGGGGGGGCACCGGGGAGCTGTTTTTT. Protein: CASSPPSGRGGTGELFF.

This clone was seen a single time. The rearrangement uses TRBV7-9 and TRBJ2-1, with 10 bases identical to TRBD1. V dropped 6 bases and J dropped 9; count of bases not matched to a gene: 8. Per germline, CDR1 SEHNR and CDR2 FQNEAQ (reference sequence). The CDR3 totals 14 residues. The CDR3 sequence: CASRRDRGSGEQFF. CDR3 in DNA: TGTGCCAGCAGGAGGGACAGGGGATCCGGTGAGCAGTTCTTC.

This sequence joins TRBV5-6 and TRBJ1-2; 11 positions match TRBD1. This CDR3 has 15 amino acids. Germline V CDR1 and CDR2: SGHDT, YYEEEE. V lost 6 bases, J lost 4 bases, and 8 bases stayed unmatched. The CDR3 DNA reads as TGTGCCAGCATCCGACCGGGACAGGGGGGCTATGGCTACACCTTC. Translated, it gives CASIRPGQGGYGYTF.

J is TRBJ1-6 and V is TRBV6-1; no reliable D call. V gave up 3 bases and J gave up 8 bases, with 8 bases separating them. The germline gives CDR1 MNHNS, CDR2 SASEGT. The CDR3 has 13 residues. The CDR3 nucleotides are TGTGCCAGCAGTGATGAGTTCGATTCACCCCTCCACTTT. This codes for CASSDEFDSPLHF.

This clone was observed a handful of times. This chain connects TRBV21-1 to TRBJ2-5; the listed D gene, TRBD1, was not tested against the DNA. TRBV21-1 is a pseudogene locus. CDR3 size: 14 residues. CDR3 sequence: CASTEPRGQETQYF. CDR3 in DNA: TGTGCCAGCACCGAACCCAGGGGACAAGAGACCCAGTACTTC.

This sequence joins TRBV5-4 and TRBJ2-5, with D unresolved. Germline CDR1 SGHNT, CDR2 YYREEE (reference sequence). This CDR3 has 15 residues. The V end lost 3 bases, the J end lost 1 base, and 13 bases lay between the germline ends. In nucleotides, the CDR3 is TGTGCCAGCAGCTCCTCCGCACAAATCCAAGAGACCCAGTACTTC. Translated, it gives CASSSSAQIQETQYF.

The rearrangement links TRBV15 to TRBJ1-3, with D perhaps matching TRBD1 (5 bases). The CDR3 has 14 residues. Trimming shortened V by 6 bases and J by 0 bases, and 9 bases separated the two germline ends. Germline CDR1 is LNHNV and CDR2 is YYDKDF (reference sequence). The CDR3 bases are TGTGCCACCAGTTTTGACAGCTCTGGAAACACCATATATTTT. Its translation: CATSFDSSGNTIYF.

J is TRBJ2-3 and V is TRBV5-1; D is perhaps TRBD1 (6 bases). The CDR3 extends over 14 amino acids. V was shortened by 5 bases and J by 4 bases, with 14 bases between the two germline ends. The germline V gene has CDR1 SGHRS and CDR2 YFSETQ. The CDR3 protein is CASRSGASADTQYF. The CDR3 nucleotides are TGCGCCAGCAGGTCAGGGGCGTCTGCAGATACGCAGTATTTT.

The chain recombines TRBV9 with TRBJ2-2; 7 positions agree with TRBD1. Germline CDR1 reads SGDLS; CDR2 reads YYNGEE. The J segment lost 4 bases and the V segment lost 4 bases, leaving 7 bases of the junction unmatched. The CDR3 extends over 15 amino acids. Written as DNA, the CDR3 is TGTGCCAGCAGCACCACGACAGGGTCCACCGGGGAGCTGTTTTTT. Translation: CASSTTTGSTGELFF. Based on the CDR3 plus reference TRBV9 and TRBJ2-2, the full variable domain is DSGVTQTPKHLITATGQRVTLRCSPRSGDLSVYWYQQSLDQGLQFLIQYYNGEERAKGNILERFSAQQFPDLHSELNLSSLELGDSALYFCASSTTTGSTGELFFGEGSRLTVL.

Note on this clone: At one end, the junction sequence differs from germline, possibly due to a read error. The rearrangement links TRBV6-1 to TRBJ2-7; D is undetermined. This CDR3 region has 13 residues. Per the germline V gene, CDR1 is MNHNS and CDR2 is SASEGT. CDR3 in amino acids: CASSEDSSYGQYF. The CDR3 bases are TGTGCCAGCAGTGAAGACAGTTCCTACGGGCAGTACTTC.

Written as DNA, the CDR3 is TGTGCCAGCAGTGAAGGGACAGCATCTGAAAAACTGTTTTTT. Its protein is CASSEGTASEKLFF. J is TRBJ1-4 and V is TRBV6-1; possible D gene TRBD1, 6 bases. The germline gives CDR1 MNHNS, CDR2 SASEGT. Trimming took 1 base from V and 7 from J, leaving 10 bases between them. This CDR3 contains 14 residues.

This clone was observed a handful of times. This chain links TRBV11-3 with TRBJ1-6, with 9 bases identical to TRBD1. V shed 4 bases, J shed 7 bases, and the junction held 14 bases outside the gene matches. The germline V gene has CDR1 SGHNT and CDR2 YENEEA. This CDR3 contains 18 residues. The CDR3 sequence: CASSSRNPGTGTNSPLHF. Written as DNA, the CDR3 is TGTGCCAGCAGCTCAAGGAACCCCGGGACAGGGACGAATTCACCCCTCCACTTT.

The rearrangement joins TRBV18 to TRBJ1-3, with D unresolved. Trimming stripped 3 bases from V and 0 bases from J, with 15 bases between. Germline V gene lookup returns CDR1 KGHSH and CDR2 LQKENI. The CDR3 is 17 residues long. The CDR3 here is CASSPRHEDLSGNTIYF. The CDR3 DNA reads TGTGCCAGCTCACCTCGACACGAAGATCTCTCTGGAAACACCATATATTTT.